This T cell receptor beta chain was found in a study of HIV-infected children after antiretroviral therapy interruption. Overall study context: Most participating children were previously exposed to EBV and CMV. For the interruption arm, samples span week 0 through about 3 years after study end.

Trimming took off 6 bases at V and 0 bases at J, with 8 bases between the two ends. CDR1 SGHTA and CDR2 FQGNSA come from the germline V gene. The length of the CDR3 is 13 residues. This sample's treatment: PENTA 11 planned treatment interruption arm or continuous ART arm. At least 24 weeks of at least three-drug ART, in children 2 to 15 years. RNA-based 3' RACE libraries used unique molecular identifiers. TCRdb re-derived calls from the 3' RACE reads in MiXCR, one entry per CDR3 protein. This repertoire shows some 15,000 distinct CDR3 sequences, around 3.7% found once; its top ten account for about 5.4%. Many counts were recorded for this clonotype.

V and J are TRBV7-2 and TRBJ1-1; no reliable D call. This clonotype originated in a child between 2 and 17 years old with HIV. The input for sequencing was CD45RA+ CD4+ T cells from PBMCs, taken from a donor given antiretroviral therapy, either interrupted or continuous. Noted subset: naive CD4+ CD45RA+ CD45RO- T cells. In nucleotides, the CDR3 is TGTGCCAGCAGTAGGATAATGAACACTGAAGCTTTCTTT. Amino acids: CASSRIMNTEAFF.